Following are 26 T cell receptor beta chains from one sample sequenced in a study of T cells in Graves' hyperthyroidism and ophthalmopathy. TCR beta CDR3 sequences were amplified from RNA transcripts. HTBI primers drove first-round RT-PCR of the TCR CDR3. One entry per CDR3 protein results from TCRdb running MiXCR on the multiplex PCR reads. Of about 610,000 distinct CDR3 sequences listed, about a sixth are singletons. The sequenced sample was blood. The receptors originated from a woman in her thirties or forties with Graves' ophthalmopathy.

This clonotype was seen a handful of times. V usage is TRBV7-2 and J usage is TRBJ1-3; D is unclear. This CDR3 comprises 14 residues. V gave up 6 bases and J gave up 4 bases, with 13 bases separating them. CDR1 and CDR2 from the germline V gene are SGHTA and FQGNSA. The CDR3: CASRTILSGNTIYF. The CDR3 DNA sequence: TGTGCCAGCAGAACCATTCTCTCCGGAAACACCATATATTTT.

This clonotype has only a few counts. The CDR3 region has the DNA TGTGCCAGCAGCTTGGGAACCCACCCCTACAATGAGCAGTTCTTC. Its translation is CASSLGTHPYNEQFF. The rearrangement links TRBV5-6 to TRBJ2-1, with D hard to call. V was pared by 0 bases and J by 2 bases, with 9 bases between. The CDR3 covers 15 residues. CDR1 is SGHDT, CDR2 YYEEEE, per germline.

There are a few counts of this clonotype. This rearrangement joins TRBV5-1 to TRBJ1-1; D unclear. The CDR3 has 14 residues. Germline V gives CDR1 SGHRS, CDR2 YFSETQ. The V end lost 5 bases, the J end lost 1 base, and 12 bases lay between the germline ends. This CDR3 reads CASRLSTGNTEAFF. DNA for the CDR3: TGCGCCAGCAGACTCTCTACGGGGAACACTGAAGCTTTCTTT.

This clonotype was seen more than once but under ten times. The chain's CDR3 is CASSPNRNTGLGTDTQYF. CDR3 sequence (DNA): TGTGCCAGCAGTCCTAATCGGAACACGGGACTAGGCACAGATACGCAGTATTTT. V is TRBV27 and J is TRBJ2-3, with 8 nucleotides matching TRBD2. This CDR3 is 18 amino acids long. The V gene end was trimmed by 5 bases and the J gene end by 1 base; junction bases not matched to a gene: 14. CDR1 and CDR2 from the germline V gene are MNHEY and SMNVEV (reference sequence).

CDR3 protein: CASSLAPPGVALGEQFF. The DNA of the CDR3 is TGCGCCAGCAGCTTGGCTCCCCCCGGGGTAGCCCTAGGTGAGCAGTTCTTC. The rearrangement joins TRBV5-1 to TRBJ2-1, with D perhaps matching TRBD2 (5 bases). From germline, CDR1 is SGHRS and CDR2 YFSETQ. V was cut by 0 bases and J by 9 bases, with 22 bases left in between. This CDR3 contains 17 residues.

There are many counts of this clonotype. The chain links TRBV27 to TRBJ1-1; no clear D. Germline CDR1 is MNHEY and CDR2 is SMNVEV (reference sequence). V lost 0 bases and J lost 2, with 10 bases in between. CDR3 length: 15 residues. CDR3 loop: CASSLSIAGNTEAFF. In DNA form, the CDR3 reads TGTGCCAGCAGTTTATCCATTGCAGGAAACACTGAAGCTTTCTTT.

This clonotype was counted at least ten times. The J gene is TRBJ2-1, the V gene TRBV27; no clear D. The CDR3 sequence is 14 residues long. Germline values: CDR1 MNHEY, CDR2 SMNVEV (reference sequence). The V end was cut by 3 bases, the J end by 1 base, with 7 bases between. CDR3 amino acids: CASSFSASYNEQFF. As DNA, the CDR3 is TGTGCCAGCAGTTTTAGTGCTTCCTACAATGAGCAGTTCTTC.

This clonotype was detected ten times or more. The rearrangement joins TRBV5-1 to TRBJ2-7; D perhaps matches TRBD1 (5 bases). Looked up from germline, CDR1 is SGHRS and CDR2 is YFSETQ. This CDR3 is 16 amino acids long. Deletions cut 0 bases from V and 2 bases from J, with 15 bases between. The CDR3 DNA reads TGCGCCAGCAGCTTGGCCCCTCAGGGATCGGCCTACGAGCAGTACTTC. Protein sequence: CASSLAPQGSAYEQYF.

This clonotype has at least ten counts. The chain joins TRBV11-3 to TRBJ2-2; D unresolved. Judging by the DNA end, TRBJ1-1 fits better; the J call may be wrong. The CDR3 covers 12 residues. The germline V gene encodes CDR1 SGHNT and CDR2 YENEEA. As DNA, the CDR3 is TGTGCCAGCAGCTTAGAATTCCGGGGAGCTTTCTTT. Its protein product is CASSLEFRGAFF.

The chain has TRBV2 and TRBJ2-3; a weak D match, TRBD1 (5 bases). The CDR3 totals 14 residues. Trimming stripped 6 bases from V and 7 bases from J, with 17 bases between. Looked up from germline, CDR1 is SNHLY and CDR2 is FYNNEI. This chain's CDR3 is CASRGQGLGNTQYF. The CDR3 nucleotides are TGTGCCAGCAGGGGGCAGGGTCTGGGAAATACGCAGTATTTT.

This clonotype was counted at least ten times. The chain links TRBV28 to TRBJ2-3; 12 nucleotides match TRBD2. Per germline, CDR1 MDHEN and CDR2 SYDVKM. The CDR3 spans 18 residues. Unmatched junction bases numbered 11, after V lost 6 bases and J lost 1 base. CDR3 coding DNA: TGTGCCAGCAGCTTAGGACTAGCGGGGTCGTTTGGCACAGATACGCAGTATTTT. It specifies CASSLGLAGSFGTDTQYF.

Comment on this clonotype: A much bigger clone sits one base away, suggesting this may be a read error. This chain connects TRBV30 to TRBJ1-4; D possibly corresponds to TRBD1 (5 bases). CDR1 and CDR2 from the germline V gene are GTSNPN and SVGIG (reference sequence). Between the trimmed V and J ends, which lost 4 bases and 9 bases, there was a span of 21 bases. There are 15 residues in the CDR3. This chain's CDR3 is CAWTKGRSGGKKLFF. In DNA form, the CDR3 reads TGTGCCTGGACCAAGGGACGATCAGGTGGTAAAAAACTGTTTTTT.

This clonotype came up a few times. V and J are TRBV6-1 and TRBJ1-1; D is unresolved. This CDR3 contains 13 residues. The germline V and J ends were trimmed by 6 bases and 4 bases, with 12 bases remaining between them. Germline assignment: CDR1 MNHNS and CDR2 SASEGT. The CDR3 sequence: CASRDALGTEAFF. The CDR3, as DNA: TGTGCCAGCAGGGACGCGTTAGGCACTGAAGCTTTCTTT.

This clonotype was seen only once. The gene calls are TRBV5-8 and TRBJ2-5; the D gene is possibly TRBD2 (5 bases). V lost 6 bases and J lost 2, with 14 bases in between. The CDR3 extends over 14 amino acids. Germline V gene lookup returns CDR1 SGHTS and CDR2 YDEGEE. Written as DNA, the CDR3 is TGTGCCAGCAATCCACCGGGATTTCAAGAGACCCAGTACTTC. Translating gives CASNPPGFQETQYF.

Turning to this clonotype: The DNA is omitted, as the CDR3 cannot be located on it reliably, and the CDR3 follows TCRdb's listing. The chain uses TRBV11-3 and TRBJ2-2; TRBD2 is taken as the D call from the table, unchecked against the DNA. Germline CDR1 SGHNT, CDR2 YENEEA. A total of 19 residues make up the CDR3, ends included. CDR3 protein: CASSLDAASGRRTPGSCFF.

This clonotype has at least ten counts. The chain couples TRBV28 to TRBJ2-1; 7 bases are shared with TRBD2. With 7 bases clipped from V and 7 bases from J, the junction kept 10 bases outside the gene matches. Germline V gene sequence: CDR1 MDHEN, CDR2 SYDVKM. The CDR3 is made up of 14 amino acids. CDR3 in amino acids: CASTWAGVRNEQFF. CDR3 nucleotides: TGTGCCAGCACCTGGGCGGGAGTGAGGAATGAGCAGTTCTTC.

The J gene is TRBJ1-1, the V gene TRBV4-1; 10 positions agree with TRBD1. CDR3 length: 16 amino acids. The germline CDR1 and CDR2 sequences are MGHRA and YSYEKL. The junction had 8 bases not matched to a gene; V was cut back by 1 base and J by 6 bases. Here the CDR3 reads CASSQGPGQGFAEAFF. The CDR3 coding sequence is TGCGCCAGCAGCCAAGGACCGGGACAGGGGTTCGCTGAAGCTTTCTTT.

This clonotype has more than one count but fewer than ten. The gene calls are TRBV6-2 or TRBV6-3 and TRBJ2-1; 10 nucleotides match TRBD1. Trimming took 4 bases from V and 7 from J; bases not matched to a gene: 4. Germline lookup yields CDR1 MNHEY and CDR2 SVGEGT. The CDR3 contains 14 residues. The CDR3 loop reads CASSSRTGGNEQFF. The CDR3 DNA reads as TGTGCCAGCAGTTCCCGGACAGGGGGTAATGAGCAGTTCTTC.

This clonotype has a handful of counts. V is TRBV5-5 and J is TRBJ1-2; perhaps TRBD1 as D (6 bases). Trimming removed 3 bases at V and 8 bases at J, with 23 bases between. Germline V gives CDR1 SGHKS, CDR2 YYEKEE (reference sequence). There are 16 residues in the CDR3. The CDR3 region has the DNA TGTGCCAGCAGCTCCCCGGGGGCAACGTCAGGATTAGGCTACACCTTC. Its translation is CASSSPGATSGLGYTF.

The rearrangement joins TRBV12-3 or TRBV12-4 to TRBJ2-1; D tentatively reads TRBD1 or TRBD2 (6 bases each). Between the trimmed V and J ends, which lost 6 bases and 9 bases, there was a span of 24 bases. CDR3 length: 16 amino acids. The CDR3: CASRLNGGPSGVEQFF. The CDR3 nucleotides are TGTGCCAGCAGATTAAATGGGGGGCCTTCGGGCGTTGAGCAGTTCTTC.

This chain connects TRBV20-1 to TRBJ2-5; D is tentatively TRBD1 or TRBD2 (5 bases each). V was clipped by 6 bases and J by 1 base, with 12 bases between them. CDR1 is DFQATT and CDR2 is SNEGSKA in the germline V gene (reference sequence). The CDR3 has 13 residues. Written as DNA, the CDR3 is TGCAGTGCGTTCGGGGCCCCCCAAGAGACCCAGTACTTC. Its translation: CSAFGAPQETQYF.

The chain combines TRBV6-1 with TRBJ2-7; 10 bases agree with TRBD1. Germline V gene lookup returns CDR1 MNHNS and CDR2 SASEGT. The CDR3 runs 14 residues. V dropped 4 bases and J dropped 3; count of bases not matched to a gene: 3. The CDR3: CASSARTGGYEQYF. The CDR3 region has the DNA TGTGCCAGCAGTGCACGGACAGGGGGCTACGAGCAGTACTTC.

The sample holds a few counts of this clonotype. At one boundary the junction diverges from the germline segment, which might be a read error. The CDR3 DNA reads TGTGCCGGCAGTAATAACTATGGCTACACCTTC. Translation gives CAGSNNYGYTF. The chain has TRBV12-3 or TRBV12-4 and TRBJ1-2; D call uncertain. The CDR3 spans 11 residues.

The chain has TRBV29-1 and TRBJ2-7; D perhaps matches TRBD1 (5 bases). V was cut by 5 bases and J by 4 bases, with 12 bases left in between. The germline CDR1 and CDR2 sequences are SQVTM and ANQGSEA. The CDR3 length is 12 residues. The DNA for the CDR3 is TGCAGCGTTTTCAGGGATGGGTACGAGCAGTACTTC. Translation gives CSVFRDGYEQYF.

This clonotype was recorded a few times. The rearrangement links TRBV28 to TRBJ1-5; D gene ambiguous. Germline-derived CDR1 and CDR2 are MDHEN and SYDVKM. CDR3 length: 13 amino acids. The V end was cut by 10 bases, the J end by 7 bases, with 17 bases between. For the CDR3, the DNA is TGTGCCAACATGCCAGGCGCCTACCAGCCCCAGCATTTT. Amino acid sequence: CANMPGAYQPQHF.

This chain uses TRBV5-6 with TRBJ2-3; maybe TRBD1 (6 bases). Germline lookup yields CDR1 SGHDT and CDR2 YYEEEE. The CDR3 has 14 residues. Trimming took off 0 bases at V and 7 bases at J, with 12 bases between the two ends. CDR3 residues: CASSLALTGNTQYF. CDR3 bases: TGTGCCAGCAGCTTGGCCCTGACAGGCAATACGCAGTATTTT.